Listed below are T cell receptor beta chains from one sample, sequenced in a study of technical replicates of blood from four donors. Libraries were prepared by immunoSEQ multiplex PCR; TCRdb keeps only in-frame clonotypes and omits some of them. The sample includes roughly 80,000 clones, 93% seen only once; the top ten take 0.2% to 0.25%. The sample taken for sequencing was T cells isolated from PBMCs. These receptors all come from a human donor in good health. Each CDR3 is given with its conserved first and last residue. Fields, in order: clone size, D gene, V gene, J gene, CDR3 protein, CDR3 DNA. The D gene is left open where the match is weak. The size of a clone is reported for some rows only, either as once, few or many, or as a class for expanded clones.

clone size: NA; D gene: NA; V gene: TRBV5-1; J gene: TRBJ1-5; CDR3 protein: CASSLSSGSNQPQHF; CDR3 DNA: TGCGCCAGCAGCTTGAGCTCTGGTAGCAATCAGCCCCAGCATTTT
clone size: NA; D gene: TRBD1; V gene: TRBV27; J gene: TRBJ1-5; CDR3 protein: CASSPDRWIRPQHF; CDR3 DNA: TGTGCCAGCAGTCCGGACAGGTGGATCCGGCCCCAGCATTTT
clone size: NA; D gene: NA; V gene: TRBV7-2; J gene: TRBJ1-1; CDR3 protein: CASILQMNTEAFF; CDR3 DNA: TGTGCCAGCATCCTTCAGATGAACACTGAAGCTTTCTTT
clone size: NA; D gene: NA; V gene: TRBV7-6; J gene: TRBJ1-5; CDR3 protein: CASSLGLGNQPQHF; CDR3 DNA: TGTGCCAGCAGCTTGGGACTGGGGAATCAGCCCCAGCATTTT
clone size: NA; D gene: NA; V gene: TRBV6-5; J gene: TRBJ2-1; CDR3 protein: CASSYERTGGRGQFF; CDR3 DNA: TGTGCCAGCAGCTATGAACGGACAGGAGGGCGGGGGCAGTTCTTC
clone size: once; D gene: NA; V gene: TRBV19; J gene: TRBJ1-2; CDR3 protein: CASSMGRDYGYTF; CDR3 DNA: TGTGCCAGTAGTATGGGGAGGGACTATGGCTACACCTTC
clone size: NA; D gene: NA; V gene: TRBV7-7; J gene: TRBJ2-5; CDR3 protein: CASSRESLQTQYF; CDR3 DNA: TGTGCCAGCAGCCGGGAGAGTCTCCAGACCCAGTACTTC
clone size: NA; D gene: NA; V gene: TRBV4-1; J gene: TRBJ2-7; CDR3 protein: CASSQGRGEVITYEQYF; CDR3 DNA: TGCGCCAGCAGCCAAGGGAGAGGGGAGGTAATTACCTACGAGCAGTACTTC
clone size: NA; D gene: TRBD1; V gene: TRBV4-1; J gene: TRBJ1-1; CDR3 protein: CASSQQGTGRTEAFF; CDR3 DNA: TGCGCCAGCAGCCAGCAAGGGACAGGGAGGACTGAAGCTTTCTTT
clone size: NA; D gene: NA; V gene: TRBV2; J gene: TRBJ1-5; CDR3 protein: CASSDRAGNQPQHF; CDR3 DNA: TGTGCCAGCAGTGATCGGGCAGGGAATCAGCCCCAGCATTTT
clone size: NA; D gene: TRBD2; V gene: TRBV6-6; J gene: TRBJ2-7; CDR3 protein: CASSRTAGGSYEQYF; CDR3 DNA: TGTGCCAGCAGTCGGACAGCGGGAGGCTCCTACGAGCAGTACTTC
clone size: once; D gene: TRBD1; V gene: TRBV7-6; J gene: TRBJ1-4; CDR3 protein: CASSTRTGSDEKLFF; CDR3 DNA: TGTGCCAGCAGCACCCGGACAGGGAGTGATGAAAAACTGTTTTTT
clone size: NA; D gene: NA; V gene: TRBV5-1; J gene: TRBJ2-5; CDR3 protein: CASSLGDGGMKQETQYF; CDR3 DNA: TGCGCCAGCAGCTTGGGCGATGGGGGGATGAAACAAGAGACCCAGTACTTC
clone size: NA; D gene: NA; V gene: TRBV11-2; J gene: TRBJ2-3; CDR3 protein: CASRQVAVRTDTQYF; CDR3 DNA: TGTGCCAGCAGACAAGTAGCGGTCCGCACAGATACGCAGTATTTT
clone size: NA; D gene: NA; V gene: TRBV11-3; J gene: TRBJ1-2; CDR3 protein: CASSGDLLGSSTF; CDR3 DNA: TGTGCCAGCAGCGGCGATCTACTAGGTAGTTCCACCTTC
clone size: NA; D gene: TRBD2; V gene: TRBV7-9; J gene: TRBJ2-2; CDR3 protein: CASSLGLAGMGNTGELFF; CDR3 DNA: TGTGCCAGCAGCTTAGGGCTAGCGGGCATGGGGAACACCGGGGAGCTGTTTTTT
clone size: NA; D gene: NA; V gene: TRBV14; J gene: TRBJ2-7; CDR3 protein: CASSQDRFDIGLSYEQYF; CDR3 DNA: TGTGCCAGCAGCCAAGATCGGTTCGACATTGGTTTATCCTACGAGCAGTACTTC
clone size: NA; D gene: TRBD2; V gene: TRBV5-4; J gene: TRBJ2-1; CDR3 protein: CASSLVASGKGEQFF; CDR3 DNA: TGTGCCAGCAGCTTGGTGGCTAGCGGGAAGGGTGAGCAGTTCTTC
clone size: NA; D gene: TRBD2; V gene: TRBV5-1; J gene: TRBJ2-1; CDR3 protein: CASSLTSGNEQFF; CDR3 DNA: TGCGCCAGCAGCTTGACTAGCGGGAATGAGCAGTTCTTC
clone size: NA; D gene: NA; V gene: TRBV11-2; J gene: TRBJ2-2; CDR3 protein: CASSLGRTSGELFF; CDR3 DNA: TGTGCCAGCAGCTTAGGGAGAACGTCCGGGGAGCTGTTTTTT
clone size: NA; D gene: NA; V gene: TRBV18; J gene: TRBJ2-7; CDR3 protein: CASSSETASYGEQYF; CDR3 DNA: TGTGCCAGCTCGTCAGAGACAGCGTCATATGGCGAGCAGTACTTC
clone size: NA; D gene: TRBD1; V gene: TRBV28; J gene: TRBJ1-1; CDR3 protein: CASSQENQRQGFTEAFF; CDR3 DNA: TGTGCCAGCAGTCAGGAGAACCAGAGACAGGGGTTCACTGAAGCTTTCTTT
clone size: NA; D gene: TRBD1; V gene: TRBV7-9; J gene: TRBJ1-5; CDR3 protein: CASSPRTGFSNQPQHF; CDR3 DNA: TGTGCCAGCAGCCCGCGGACAGGTTTTAGCAATCAGCCCCAGCATTTT
clone size: NA; D gene: NA; V gene: TRBV6-9; J gene: TRBJ2-5; CDR3 protein: CASSCPRETQYF; CDR3 DNA: TGTGCCAGCAGTTGTCCCAGGGAGACCCAGTACTTC
clone size: NA; D gene: TRBD2; V gene: TRBV18; J gene: TRBJ2-5; CDR3 protein: CASSPLTSGSRETQYF; CDR3 DNA: TGTGCCAGCTCACCACTTACTAGCGGGAGTCGAGAGACCCAGTACTTC
clone size: NA; D gene: NA; V gene: TRBV4-1; J gene: TRBJ2-7; CDR3 protein: CASSQDGQGYYEQYF; CDR3 DNA: TGCGCCAGCAGCCAAGATGGGCAGGGTTACTACGAGCAGTACTTC
clone size: once; D gene: TRBD1; V gene: TRBV15; J gene: TRBJ1-1; CDR3 protein: CATSRIPWQGGPNTEAFF; CDR3 DNA: TGTGCCACCAGCAGAATTCCCTGGCAGGGGGGACCAAACACTGAAGCTTTCTTT
clone size: NA; D gene: NA; V gene: TRBV29-1; J gene: TRBJ1-5; CDR3 protein: CSVESDNRHQHF; CDR3 DNA: TGCAGCGTTGAATCGGACAACCGGCACCAGCATTTT
clone size: NA; D gene: TRBD2; V gene: TRBV28; J gene: TRBJ2-3; CDR3 protein: CASRDASGTDTQYF; CDR3 DNA: TGTGCCAGCAGGGACGCTAGCGGGACAGATACGCAGTATTTT
clone size: NA; D gene: NA; V gene: TRBV9; J gene: TRBJ1-1; CDR3 protein: CASTAPGRLEAFF; CDR3 DNA: TGTGCCAGCACCGCCCCTGGTAGATTAGAAGCTTTCTTT
clone size: NA; D gene: NA; V gene: TRBV28; J gene: TRBJ2-1; CDR3 protein: CASSPGQLYNEQFF; CDR3 DNA: TGTGCCAGCTCCCCCGGACAGCTATACAATGAGCAGTTCTTC
clone size: NA; D gene: TRBD1; V gene: TRBV11-2; J gene: TRBJ2-1; CDR3 protein: CASSLAGGNEQFF; CDR3 DNA: TGTGCCAGCAGCTTAGCAGGGGGCAATGAGCAGTTCTTC
clone size: NA; D gene: TRBD1; V gene: TRBV4-1; J gene: TRBJ2-3; CDR3 protein: CASSRPGQGLSTDTQYF; CDR3 DNA: TGCGCCAGCAGCCGGCCGGGACAGGGTTTAAGCACAGATACGCAGTATTTT
clone size: once; D gene: NA; V gene: TRBV29-1; J gene: TRBJ2-2; CDR3 protein: CSVVGHNTGELFF; CDR3 DNA: TGCAGCGTTGTGGGACACAACACCGGGGAGCTGTTTTTT
clone size: NA; D gene: TRBD1; V gene: TRBV19; J gene: TRBJ1-5; CDR3 protein: CASRDRGGVRPQHF; CDR3 DNA: TGTGCCAGTAGAGACAGGGGGGGAGTGCGGCCCCAGCATTTT
clone size: NA; D gene: TRBD2; V gene: TRBV18; J gene: TRBJ2-3; CDR3 protein: CASSPPSGRTDTQYF; CDR3 DNA: TGTGCCAGCTCACCGCCTAGCGGGAGAACAGATACGCAGTATTTT
clone size: NA; D gene: TRBD1; V gene: TRBV11-2; J gene: TRBJ2-7; CDR3 protein: CASSSDRGHEQYF; CDR3 DNA: TGTGCCAGCAGCTCGGACAGGGGCCACGAGCAGTACTTC
clone size: once; D gene: NA; V gene: TRBV6-5; J gene: TRBJ1-1; CDR3 protein: CASSLSGLAEAFF; CDR3 DNA: TGTGCCAGCAGTTTATCAGGGCTCGCTGAAGCTTTCTTT
clone size: NA; D gene: NA; V gene: TRBV30; J gene: TRBJ2-1; CDR3 protein: CACGTPEQFF; CDR3 DNA: TGTGCCTGTGGGACACCCGAGCAGTTCTTC
clone size: NA; D gene: NA; V gene: TRBV7-3; J gene: TRBJ1-1; CDR3 protein: CASSLAGPLGTEAFF; CDR3 DNA: TGTGCCAGCAGCTTAGCAGGGCCACTGGGCACTGAAGCTTTCTTT
clone size: NA; D gene: TRBD1; V gene: TRBV4-1; J gene: TRBJ1-2; CDR3 protein: CASSRQGENYGYTF; CDR3 DNA: TGCGCCAGCAGCCGACAGGGTGAAAACTATGGCTACACCTTC
clone size: NA; D gene: NA; V gene: TRBV4-1; J gene: TRBJ1-1; CDR3 protein: CASSPLTGSSTEAFF; CDR3 DNA: TGCGCCAGCAGCCCGCTGACAGGATCGAGCACTGAAGCTTTCTTT
clone size: NA; D gene: TRBD1; V gene: TRBV14; J gene: TRBJ2-2; CDR3 protein: CASSQRPGGTGELFF; CDR3 DNA: TGTGCCAGCAGCCAACGGCCAGGGGGTACCGGGGAGCTGTTTTTT
clone size: NA; D gene: TRBD1; V gene: TRBV2; J gene: TRBJ1-1; CDR3 protein: CASSEGTGGYTEAFF; CDR3 DNA: TGTGCCAGCAGTGAGGGGACAGGGGGGTACACTGAAGCTTTCTTT
clone size: NA; D gene: TRBD2; V gene: TRBV5-1; J gene: TRBJ2-5; CDR3 protein: CASSLERGRETQYF; CDR3 DNA: TGCGCCAGCAGCTTGGAGCGGGGGCGGGAGACCCAGTACTTC
clone size: NA; D gene: NA; V gene: TRBV11-2; J gene: TRBJ1-1; CDR3 protein: CASSVSNTEAFF; CDR3 DNA: TGTGCCAGCAGCGTATCGAACACTGAAGCTTTCTTT
clone size: once; D gene: NA; V gene: TRBV9; J gene: TRBJ1-2; CDR3 protein: CASSVGQDYGYTF; CDR3 DNA: TGTGCCAGCAGCGTGGGGCAGGACTATGGCTACACCTTC
clone size: NA; D gene: NA; V gene: TRBV6-4; J gene: TRBJ2-2; CDR3 protein: CASRGGFGNGELFF; CDR3 DNA: NA
clone size: NA; D gene: TRBD1; V gene: TRBV27; J gene: TRBJ2-2; CDR3 protein: CASTDRGANTGELFF; CDR3 DNA: TGTGCCAGCACCGACAGGGGCGCGAACACCGGGGAGCTGTTTTTT
clone size: NA; D gene: TRBD2; V gene: TRBV25-1; J gene: TRBJ2-1; CDR3 protein: CASSVAGGPGQFF; CDR3 DNA: TGTGCCAGCAGTGTAGCGGGAGGGCCAGGGCAGTTCTTC
clone size: NA; D gene: NA; V gene: TRBV30; J gene: TRBJ1-1; CDR3 protein: CAWRWGQTVTEAFF; CDR3 DNA: TGTGCCTGGAGGTGGGGGCAGACCGTAACTGAAGCTTTCTTT
clone size: NA; D gene: TRBD1; V gene: TRBV5-1; J gene: TRBJ1-3; CDR3 protein: CASSWTGASGNTIYF; CDR3 DNA: TGCGCCAGCAGCTGGACAGGGGCGTCGGGAAACACCATATATTTT
clone size: NA; D gene: NA; V gene: TRBV4-1; J gene: TRBJ1-5; CDR3 protein: CASSHPKGDINQPQHF; CDR3 DNA: TGCGCCAGCAGCCACCCCAAGGGGGACATCAATCAGCCCCAGCATTTT
clone size: NA; D gene: NA; V gene: TRBV5-8; J gene: TRBJ2-5; CDR3 protein: CASSLDSQETQYF; CDR3 DNA: TGTGCCAGCAGCTTGGACAGTCAAGAGACCCAGTACTTC
clone size: once; D gene: NA; V gene: TRBV28; J gene: TRBJ1-1; CDR3 protein: CAITQGVHGEAFF; CDR3 DNA: TGTGCCATCACCCAAGGGGTACACGGCGAAGCTTTCTTT
clone size: NA; D gene: TRBD1; V gene: TRBV13; J gene: TRBJ1-1; CDR3 protein: CASSTGQGSVVTEAFF; CDR3 DNA: TGTGCCAGCAGCACTGGACAGGGATCGGTGGTCACTGAAGCTTTCTTT
clone size: NA; D gene: TRBD1; V gene: TRBV2; J gene: TRBJ2-1; CDR3 protein: CASAWGTGGNEQFF; CDR3 DNA: TGTGCCAGCGCTTGGGGGACAGGGGGCAATGAGCAGTTCTTC
clone size: NA; D gene: TRBD1; V gene: TRBV4-2; J gene: TRBJ1-1; CDR3 protein: CASSHPPSRTGEGEAFF; CDR3 DNA: TGTGCCAGCAGCCACCCCCCCTCGAGGACAGGAGAAGGGGAAGCTTTCTTT
clone size: NA; D gene: NA; V gene: TRBV13; J gene: TRBJ1-4; CDR3 protein: CASSLDRDNEKLFF; CDR3 DNA: TGTGCCAGCAGTTTAGACCGAGATAATGAAAAACTGTTTTTT